This entry concerns a single T cell receptor beta chain. As to time point: peripheral blood 6 weeks after treatment start. Using immunoSEQ multiplex PCR, the repertoire was profiled, and TCRdb retains in-frame clones only, with some absent. The data contain 95,000 to 150,000 clones, 86% of them singletons. This sample stems from a study of PD-L1 blockade in urothelial cancer. Germline CDR1 and CDR2: SGHTA and FQGNSA. The CDR3 loop spans 16 amino acids. Trimming removed 1 base from V and 4 bases from J, with 11 bases in between. Here the sequenced sample was PBMCs, taken around atezolizumab (anti-PD-L1) treatment. V usage is TRBV7-2 and J usage is TRBJ2-6; D is unresolved. This sequence was found in a man aged 45-65 years with urothelial cancer. CDR3 coding DNA: TGTGCCAGCAGCTTAGGCCCAGGAACCGGGGCCAACGTCCTGACTTTC. This gives the protein CASSLGPGTGANVLTF.